Sequencing of this TCR beta chain was carried out in a study of T cell repertoires in cytomegalovirus infection. This clonotype was observed a handful of times. The target antigen is unknown. V lost 5 bases, J lost 2 bases, and 3 bases stayed unmatched. Germline CDR1 reads MNHNS; CDR2 reads SASEGT. The CDR3 has 15 residues. TCRdb redid the calling of the reads with MiXCR, one entry per CDR3 protein. The profile shows about 130,000 distinct CDR3 sequences, roughly 32% of them singletons. The sample consisted of CD8+ T cells from cultured PBMCs, taken from culture after CMV antigen stimulation. V gene TRBV6-1 combines with J gene TRBJ1-5; 10 bases are a match to TRBD1. The origin of this receptor is a human donor in good health (CMV status not recorded). Some clones in this sample may be carry-over from other donors' samples. The CDR3 reads CASSWTGGGNQPQHF. DNA for the CDR3: TGTGCCAGCAGTTGGACAGGGGGTGGCAATCAGCCCCAGCATTTT.